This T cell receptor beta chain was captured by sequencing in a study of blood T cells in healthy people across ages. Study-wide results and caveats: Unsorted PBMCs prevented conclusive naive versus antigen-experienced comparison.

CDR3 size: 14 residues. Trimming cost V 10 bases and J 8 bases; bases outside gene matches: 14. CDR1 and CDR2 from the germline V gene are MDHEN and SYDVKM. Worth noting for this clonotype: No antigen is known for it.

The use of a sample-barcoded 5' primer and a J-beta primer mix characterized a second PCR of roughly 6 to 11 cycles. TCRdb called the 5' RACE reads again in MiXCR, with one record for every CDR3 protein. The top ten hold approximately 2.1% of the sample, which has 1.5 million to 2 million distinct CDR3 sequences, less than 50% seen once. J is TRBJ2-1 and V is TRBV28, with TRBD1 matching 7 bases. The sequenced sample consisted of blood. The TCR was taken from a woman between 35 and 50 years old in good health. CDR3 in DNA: TGTGCCATCGGACCGAAGACAGGGTTGGATGAGCAGTTCTTC. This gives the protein CAIGPKTGLDEQFF.